Following are 22 T cell receptor beta chains from one sample sequenced in a study of blood T cell repertoires in COVID-19. Sequenced by immunoSEQ multiplex PCR; TCRdb stores in-frame clones only, minus some. The sample contains about 220,000 clones, about 91% of which appear only once. Sequencing was performed on PBMCs or T cells enriched from blood (not recorded which). The receptors were sampled from a woman in her thirties with acute COVID-19.

The V call is TRBV5-4, the J call TRBJ2-4; 13 bases map to TRBD2. The CDR3 totals 16 residues. CDR1 SGHNT and CDR2 YYREEE come from the germline V gene (reference sequence). The trim removed 1 base at V and 4 bases at J, leaving 2 bases unmatched. CDR3 in amino acids: CASSLRTSGGKNIQYF. DNA of the CDR3: TGTGCCAGCAGCTTGAGGACTAGCGGGGGAAAAAACATTCAGTACTTC.

The chain combines TRBV3-1 (or the pseudogene TRBV3-2) with TRBJ2-7; D is perhaps TRBD2 (5 bases). The germline gives CDR1 LGHDT, CDR2 YNNKEL (reference sequence). Trimming took off 3 bases at V and 3 bases at J, with 15 bases between the two ends. The CDR3 runs to 15 residues. CDR3 DNA: TGTGCCAGCAGCCATCGGGAAGTGGGGAACTACGAGCAGTACTTC. Its protein is CASSHREVGNYEQYF.

This clone has just one count. The chain joins TRBV5-1 to TRBJ1-6; 7 bases align to TRBD1. J gave up 9 bases and V 0 bases, and 6 bases lay outside the gene matches. The CDR3 totals 15 residues. Germline lookup yields CDR1 SGHRS and CDR2 YFSETQ. In nucleotides, the CDR3 is TGCGCCAGCAGCTTGGCCGTGCAGGGGGGTTCACCCCTCCACTTT. It specifies CASSLAVQGGSPLHF.

This clone was seen more than once but under ten times. V and J are TRBV2 and TRBJ1-6, with D possibly TRBD1 on 6 matching bases. The CDR3 totals 16 residues. Per germline, CDR1 SNHLY and CDR2 FYNNEI. V was shortened by 4 bases and J by 10 bases, with 20 bases between the two germline ends. This CDR3 reads CASSVFSGQSASPLHF. The CDR3 DNA is TGTGCCAGCAGTGTTTTTTCGGGACAATCGGCGTCACCCCTCCACTTT. The full variable domain, in which reference TRBV2 and TRBJ1-6 provide the parts outside the CDR3, is EPEVTQTPSHQVTQMGQEVILRCVPISNHLYFYWYRQILGQKVEFLVSFYNNEISEKSEIFDDQFSVERPDGSNFTLKIRSTKLEDSAMYFCASSVFSGQSASPLHFGNGTRLTVT.

The V gene is TRBV3-1 (or the pseudogene TRBV3-2), the J gene TRBJ2-5, with 7 bases that match TRBD1. The germline V gene encodes CDR1 LGHDT and CDR2 YNNKEL (reference sequence). The CDR3 spans 14 residues. The V gene end was trimmed by 2 bases and the J gene end by 4 bases; junction bases not matched to a gene: 4. The CDR3 protein is CASSQRGGRETQYF. The CDR3 DNA reads TGTGCCAGCAGCCAACGAGGGGGCAGAGAGACCCAGTACTTC.

The chain employs TRBV13 and TRBJ1-1; possibly TRBD1 for D (5 bases). V was trimmed by 3 bases and J by 4 bases, leaving 12 bases between them. Germline CDR1 PRHDT, CDR2 FYEKMQ (reference sequence). The CDR3 length is 14 residues. The CDR3 region has the DNA TGTGCCAGCAGCTTCGCCGGGGGAAGCACTGAAGCTTTCTTT. This translates into CASSFAGGSTEAFF. The variable domain in full, completed from reference TRBV13 and TRBJ1-1, reads AAGVIQSPRHLIKEKRETATLKCYPIPRHDTVYWYQQGPGQDPQFLISFYEKMQSDKGSIPDRFSAQQFSDYHSELNMSSLELGDSALYFCASSFAGGSTEAFFGQGTRLTVV.

The chain has TRBV6-2 or TRBV6-3 and TRBJ1-5; D not certain. The CDR3 extends over 15 amino acids. V was trimmed by 0 bases and J by 5 bases, leaving 11 bases between them. Germline assignment: CDR1 MNHEY and CDR2 SVGEGT. Here the CDR3 reads CASSYSSPGDQPQHF. The CDR3 bases are TGTGCCAGCAGTTACTCGAGTCCGGGTGATCAGCCCCAGCATTTT.

The V call is TRBV6-4, the J call TRBJ2-3, with a tentative D call TRBD2 (6 bases). The germline gives CDR1 MRHNA, CDR2 SNTAGT. The V and J ends lost 0 bases and 2 bases respectively, with 9 bases between them. This CDR3 spans 15 amino acids. CDR3 bases: TGTGCCAGCAGTGACTCGTCGGGGGACACAGATACGCAGTATTTT. It codes for CASSDSSGDTDTQYF.

In nucleotides, the CDR3 is TGTGCCAGCAGATTTAATGTAGGGAGGAACACTGAAGCTTTCTTT. Amino acid sequence: CASRFNVGRNTEAFF. The chain combines TRBV7-9 with TRBJ1-1; D remains unclear. CDR1 and CDR2 (germline): SEHNR, FQNEAQ (reference sequence). The CDR3 runs to 15 residues. V dropped 6 bases and J dropped 1 base, with 15 bases sitting between them. Full variable domain (missing parts from reference TRBV7-9 and TRBJ1-1): DTGVSQNPRHKITKRGQNVTFRCDPISEHNRLYWYRQTLGQGPEFLTYFQNEAQLEKSRLLSDRFSAERPKGSFSTLEIQRTEQGDSAMYLCASRFNVGRNTEAFFGQGTRLTVV.

V gene TRBV6-5 combines with J gene TRBJ1-1; the D gene is possibly TRBD1 (5 bases). The V end lost 7 bases, the J end lost 6 bases, and 18 bases lay between the germline ends. Germline values: CDR1 MNHEY, CDR2 SVGAGI. The CDR3 extends over 14 amino acids. The CDR3 DNA is TGTGCCAGCAATACCGGGGGTTATATGGCTGAAGCTTTCTTT. Translating gives CASNTGGYMAEAFF.

This rearrangement joins TRBV27 to TRBJ1-5, with 8 nucleotides matching TRBD1. Germline lookup yields CDR1 MNHEY and CDR2 SMNVEV (reference sequence). With V trimmed by 3 bases and J by 1 base, 5 bases remained unmatched. CDR3 length: 16 amino acids. The CDR3 DNA is TGTGCCAGCAGTTTGACAGGGGAAAGGAGCAATCAGCCCCAGCATTTT. Amino acid sequence: CASSLTGERSNQPQHF.

This chain connects TRBV19 to TRBJ2-7, with a possible D match to TRBD2 (6 bases). Trimming took off 6 bases at V and 3 bases at J, with 12 bases between the two ends. The germline V gene has CDR1 LNHDA and CDR2 SQIVND (reference sequence). This CDR3 comprises 13 residues. The CDR3 loop is CASRSGGSYEQYF. The CDR3 DNA reads TGTGCCAGTAGGTCCGGAGGGAGCTACGAGCAGTACTTC.

The chain recombines TRBV6-5 with TRBJ2-7; TRBD1 matches 7 bases. The J segment lost 7 bases and the V segment lost 2 bases, leaving 11 bases of the junction unmatched. This CDR3 region has 15 residues. The germline V gene encodes CDR1 MNHEY and CDR2 SVGAGI. The CDR3 DNA is TGTGCCAGCAGTTACCGGGGACAGATCTCCTGGGAGCAGTACTTC. It translates to CASSYRGQISWEQYF.

V and J are TRBV11-2 and TRBJ2-5; 7 bases are shared with TRBD1. V lost 4 bases to trimming and J lost 2 bases; unmatched junction nucleotides: 7. This CDR3 is 15 amino acids long. Germline assignment: CDR1 SGHAT and CDR2 FQNNGV. For the CDR3, the DNA is TGTGCCAGCAGCTCCCGGGACAGCGAACAAGAGACCCAGTACTTC. Translation gives CASSSRDSEQETQYF.

The genes are TRBV6-5 and TRBJ1-2, with 7 bases matching TRBD1. Germline V gene sequence: CDR1 MNHEY, CDR2 SVGAGI. The trim removed 6 bases at V and 3 bases at J, leaving 4 bases unmatched. The CDR3 extends over 13 amino acids. The CDR3 nucleotides read TGTGCCAGCAGCCGGACAGGCGACTATGGCTACACCTTC. The encoded protein is CASSRTGDYGYTF.

The J gene is TRBJ2-3, the V gene TRBV30; the D is unclear. The CDR3 totals 15 residues. Trimming shortened V by 3 bases and J by 2 bases, and 15 bases separated the two germline ends. Germline CDR1 and CDR2: GTSNPN and SVGIG (reference sequence). CDR3 loop: CAWSTGASHTDTQYF. Written as DNA, the CDR3 is TGTGCCTGGAGCACCGGAGCCTCTCACACAGATACGCAGTATTTT.

V is TRBV5-6 and J is TRBJ2-7; possibly TRBD2 for D (5 bases). The germline CDR1 and CDR2 sequences are SGHDT and YYEEEE. The V end was cut by 3 bases, the J end by 4 bases, with 23 bases between. The CDR3 totals 17 residues. In DNA form, the CDR3 reads TGTGCCAGCAGCTACCTGGGCGGGTCCGGGTCTGGGTACGAGCAGTACTTC. Translating it yields CASSYLGGSGSGYEQYF.

V is TRBV11-2 and J is TRBJ1-1, with D possibly TRBD1 on 6 matching bases. The CDR3 covers 12 residues. Per the germline V gene, CDR1 is SGHAT and CDR2 is FQNNGV. V was cut by 2 bases and J by 8 bases, with 9 bases left in between. The CDR3 loop reads CASSLSRGEAFF. CDR3 bases: TGTGCCAGCAGCTTAAGCAGGGGCGAAGCTTTCTTT.

The V call is TRBV10-3, the J call TRBJ1-1; 9 bases align to TRBD1. The CDR3 has 15 residues. Germline V gives CDR1 ENHRY, CDR2 SYGVKD. The V segment lost 6 bases and the J segment 0 bases; nucleotides outside the gene matches: 5. The CDR3 coding sequence is TGTGCCATCAGGGGTACAGGGGGCATGAACACTGAAGCTTTCTTT. Translation gives CAIRGTGGMNTEAFF.

This chain uses TRBV5-1 with TRBJ1-1; TRBD1 might be the D (6 bases). The germline gives CDR1 SGHRS, CDR2 YFSETQ. This CDR3 spans 14 amino acids. V lost 6 bases and J 4 bases, leaving 16 bases between the germline ends. DNA for the CDR3: TGCGCCAGCACCTCTGACGGGGGGCCCACTGAAGCTTTCTTT. The encoded protein is CASTSDGGPTEAFF.

This sequence joins TRBV18 and TRBJ2-2; possible D gene TRBD1, 6 bases. Trimming pared 6 bases from V and 2 bases from J, leaving 16 bases between. This CDR3 comprises 16 residues. Germline CDR1 reads KGHSH; CDR2 reads LQKENI. Here the CDR3 reads CASSLNSDSNTGELFF. CDR3 nucleotide sequence: TGTGCCAGCTCCTTAAACTCGGACAGTAACACCGGGGAGCTGTTTTTT.

The CDR3 loop is CASTPGGGHYGYTF. DNA for the CDR3: TGCGCCAGCACCCCTGGGGGGGGCCACTATGGCTACACCTTC. The rearrangement joins TRBV5-1 to TRBJ1-2; tentative D call: TRBD1 (6 bases). Trimming cost V 6 bases and J 3 bases, with 15 bases left between them. The CDR3 has 14 residues. CDR1 and CDR2 (germline): SGHRS, YFSETQ.